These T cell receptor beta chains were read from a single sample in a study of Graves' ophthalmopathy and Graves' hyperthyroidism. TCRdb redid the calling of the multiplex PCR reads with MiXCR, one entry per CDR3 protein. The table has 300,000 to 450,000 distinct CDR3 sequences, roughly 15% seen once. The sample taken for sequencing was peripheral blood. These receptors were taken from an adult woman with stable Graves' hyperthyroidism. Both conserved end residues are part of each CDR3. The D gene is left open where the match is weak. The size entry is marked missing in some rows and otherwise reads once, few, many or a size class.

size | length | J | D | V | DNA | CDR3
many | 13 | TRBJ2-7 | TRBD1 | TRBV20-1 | TGCAGTGCTAGGAGGGACAGGGGAGACGAGCAGTACTTC | CSARRDRGDEQYF
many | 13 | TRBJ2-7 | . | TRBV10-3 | TGTGCCATCATGGACCGCTCATCCTACGAGCAGTACTTC | CAIMDRSSYEQYF
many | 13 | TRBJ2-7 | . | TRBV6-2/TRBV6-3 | TGTGCCAGCAGTTATTCCCGGTCGTCCGAGCAGTACTTC | CASSYSRSSEQYF
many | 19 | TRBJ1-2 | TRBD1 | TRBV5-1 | TGCGCCAGCAGCCCGTCCGCCATAGCTAATTGGGACAGATACTATGGCTACACCTTC | CASSPSAIANWDRYYGYTF
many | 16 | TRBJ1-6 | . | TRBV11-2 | TGTGCCAGCAGCTCAGGGCGTCAGGGCGGCAATTCACCCCTCCACTTT | CASSSGRQGGNSPLHF
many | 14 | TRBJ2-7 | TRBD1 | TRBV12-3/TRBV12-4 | TGTGCCAGCAGTCTAGGACAGGTCATCTACGAGCAGTACTTC | CASSLGQVIYEQYF
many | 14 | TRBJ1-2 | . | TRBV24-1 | TGTGCCACCAGTGATTTGTCCAGGGTCTATGGCTACACCTTC | CATSDLSRVYGYTF
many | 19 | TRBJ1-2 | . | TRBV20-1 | TGCAGTGCTAGGATAACTCGGGACTTACAGGTTATGGGGATCTATGGCTACACCTTC | CSARITRDLQVMGIYGYTF
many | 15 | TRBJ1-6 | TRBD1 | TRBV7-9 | TGTGCCAGCAGCTATGACAGGGCGCCGAATTCACCCCTCCACTTT | CASSYDRAPNSPLHF
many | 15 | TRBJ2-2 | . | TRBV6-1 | TGTGCCAGCAGTGCGGCGGGTACGAACACCGGGGAGCTGTTTTTT | CASSAAGTNTGELFF
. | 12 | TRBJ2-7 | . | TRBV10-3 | TGTGCCACCAGGGGCCCCTCCTGGGAGCAGTACTTC | CATRGPSWEQYF
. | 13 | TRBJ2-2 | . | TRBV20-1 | TGCAGTGCTAGCGGGATAGACACCGGGGAGCTGTTTTTT | CSASGIDTGELFF
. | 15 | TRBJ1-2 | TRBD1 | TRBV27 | TGTGCCAGCAGTTTCCATGACAGGGGGCGCGATGGCTACACCTTC | CASSFHDRGRDGYTF
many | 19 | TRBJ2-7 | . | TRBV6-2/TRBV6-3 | TGTGCCAGCAGTTACATTTTGGGTGATAATGCGGCGACGGATTACGAGCAGTACTTC | CASSYILGDNAATDYEQYF
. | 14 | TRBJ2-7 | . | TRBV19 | TGTGCCAGTAGTATGGAACCACCTTATGGAGAGCAGTACTTC | CASSMEPPYGEQYF
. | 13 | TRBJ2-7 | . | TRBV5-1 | TGCGCCAGCAGCTTGATGGGGGGCGGGGAGCAGTACTTC | CASSLMGGGEQYF
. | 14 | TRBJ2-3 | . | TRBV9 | TGTGCCAGCAGCCCGTGGACTAGCACAGATACGCAGTATTTT | CASSPWTSTDTQYF
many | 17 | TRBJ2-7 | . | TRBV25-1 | TGTGCCAGCAGTGAGGTCCCGGCTGGAGAAGGTGGATACGAGCAGTACTTC | CASSEVPAGEGGYEQYF
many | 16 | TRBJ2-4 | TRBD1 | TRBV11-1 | TGTGCCAGCAGCCTAGACGGACAGGGGGGACGGGACATTCAGTACTTC | CASSLDGQGGRDIQYF
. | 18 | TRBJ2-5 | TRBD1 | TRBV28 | TGTGCCAGCAGTTTAGAGCTGGAGACAGGGGGCGCGCGGGAGACCCAGTACTTC | CASSLELETGGARETQYF
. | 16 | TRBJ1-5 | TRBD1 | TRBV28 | TGTGCCAGCAGTCCACTGGGACAGGTCCGGAATCAGCCCCAGCATTTT | CASSPLGQVRNQPQHF
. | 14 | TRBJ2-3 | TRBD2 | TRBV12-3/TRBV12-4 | TGTGCCAGCAGCGTAGCGGGAGAGGCAGATACGCAGTATTTT | CASSVAGEADTQYF